One and the same sample provided the 18 T cell receptor beta chains below, sequenced in a study of radiotherapy plus CTLA-4 blockade in lung cancer. The table came from immunoSEQ multiplex PCR; TCRdb's copy has only in-frame clones and leaves some out. The table includes roughly 44,000 clones, about 88% detected once. The specimen was peripheral blood, collected from a patient treated with radiotherapy plus ipilimumab. The receptors come from a human donor with non-small cell lung cancer whose response to radiotherapy plus ipilimumab could not be evaluated.

The chain has TRBV9 and TRBJ2-7; possibly TRBD1 for D (6 bases). The CDR3 spans 13 residues. V was trimmed by 4 bases and J by 3 bases, leaving 11 bases between them. Germline V gene data show CDR1 as SGDLS and CDR2 as YYNGEE. The CDR3 spells CASSRQGIYEQYF. The CDR3 DNA reads as TGTGCCAGCAGCAGGCAGGGGATCTACGAGCAGTACTTC.

This clone was seen a few times. V gene TRBV10-2 combines with J gene TRBJ1-3, with D unresolved. V dropped 4 bases and J dropped 4 bases, with 8 bases sitting between them. CDR1 and CDR2 from the germline V gene are WSHSY and SAAADI. CDR3 size: 13 residues. CDR3 DNA: TGCGCCAGCAGTGTGTCAGAGGGAAACACCATATATTTT. Protein: CASSVSEGNTIYF.

The rearrangement links TRBV29-1 to TRBJ2-3; D not certain. Trimming stripped 7 bases from V and 5 bases from J, with 10 bases between. CDR3 length: 11 residues. Germline CDR1 is SQVTM and CDR2 is ANQGSEA. The CDR3: CSGLRRDTQYF. The CDR3 nucleotides are TGCAGCGGCCTCCGGAGAGATACGCAGTATTTT.

The chain combines TRBV5-1 with TRBJ1-1; 7 nucleotides line up with TRBD1. The CDR3 totals 14 residues. Germline values: CDR1 SGHRS, CDR2 YFSETQ. The ends lost 4 bases at V and 4 bases at J; junction bases unmatched: 7. The CDR3 nucleotides read TGCGCCAGCAGCGGAGGGGCAGGGGGCACTGAAGCTTTCTTT. Protein sequence: CASSGGAGGTEAFF.

This chain connects TRBV5-1 to TRBJ2-3; 10 bases fit TRBD2. Germline values: CDR1 SGHRS, CDR2 YFSETQ. V lost 3 bases and J lost 6; bases outside the gene matches: 7. The CDR3 extends over 15 amino acids. In DNA, the CDR3 is TGCGCCAGCAGCTCCGGACTAGCGGCTCAGGATACGCAGTATTTT. As protein: CASSSGLAAQDTQYF.

The chain is built from TRBV6-1 and TRBJ1-1; D is unresolved. The ends were cut back, 10 bases at V and 6 bases at J, with 9 bases in the middle. The CDR3 length is 10 residues. Germline V CDR1 and CDR2: MNHNS, SASEGT. The CDR3 DNA reads as TGTGCCACCAACTACCCTGAAGCTTTCTTT. This gives the protein CATNYPEAFF.

The chain is built from TRBV20-1 and TRBJ2-1; 7 bases are shared with TRBD1. Trimming cost V 5 bases and J 8 bases; bases outside gene matches: 3. Germline values: CDR1 DFQATT, CDR2 SNEGSKA (reference sequence). This CDR3 is built from 11 residues. CDR3 DNA: TGCAGTGCTTCACAGGGGTATGAGCAGTTCTTC. It is translated as CSASQGYEQFF.

This chain connects TRBV7-2 to TRBJ1-2; 7 positions match TRBD1. The CDR3 totals 14 residues. V was clipped by 6 bases and J by 4 bases; unmatched bases: 8. Looked up from germline, CDR1 is SGHTA and CDR2 is FQGNSA. The CDR3 DNA sequence: TGTGCCAGCAGTCCACAGGGACAGAGCTATGGCTACACCTTC. This codes for CASSPQGQSYGYTF.

This chain uses TRBV4-3 with TRBJ2-3; TRBD2 aligns across 15 bases. Germline V gives CDR1 LGHNA, CDR2 YSLEER. The CDR3 is made up of 18 amino acids. The J segment lost 2 bases and the V segment lost 5 bases, leaving 8 bases of the junction unmatched. Here the CDR3 DNA reads TGCGCCAGCAGCGCAGGGGGGACTAGCGGGGGGTACACAGATACGCAGTATTTT. Its translation: CASSAGGTSGGYTDTQYF.

The J gene is TRBJ2-5, the V gene TRBV5-6, with TRBD1 matching over 8 bases. Germline values: CDR1 SGHDT, CDR2 YYEEEE. J lost 5 bases, V lost 4 bases, and 4 bases had no gene match. This CDR3 has 13 residues. Written as DNA, the CDR3 is TGTGCCAGCAGCCGACAGGGGATGGAGACCCAGTACTTC. Amino acids: CASSRQGMETQYF. Full variable domain (rest looked up from reference TRBV5-6 and TRBJ2-5): DAGVTQSPTHLIKTRGQQVTLRCSPKSGHDTVSWYQQALGQGPQFIFQYYEEEERQRGNFPDRFSGHQFPNYSSELNVNALLLGDSALYLCASSRQGMETQYFGPGTRLLVL.

This clone has only one observation. The V gene is TRBV7-2, the J gene TRBJ2-3; TRBD1 aligns across 9 bases. J gave up 4 bases and V 3 bases, and 5 bases lay outside the gene matches. The CDR3 has 15 residues. The germline CDR1 and CDR2 sequences are SGHTA and FQGNSA. The CDR3 loop is CASSFDRGNSDTQYF. Written as DNA, the CDR3 is TGTGCCAGCAGCTTCGACAGGGGGAATTCAGATACGCAGTATTTT. Full variable domain (outside the CDR3, taken from reference TRBV7-2 and TRBJ2-3): GAGVSQSPSNKVTEKGKDVELRCDPISGHTALYWYRQSLGQGLEFLIYFQGNSAPDKSGLPSDRFSAERTGGSVSTLTIQRTQQEDSAVYLCASSFDRGNSDTQYFGPGTRLTVL.

The rearrangement joins TRBV7-2 to TRBJ1-6, with 7 bases lining up with TRBD1. This CDR3 spans 16 amino acids. Unmatched junction bases numbered 13, after V lost 5 bases and J lost 9 bases. Germline lookup yields CDR1 SGHTA and CDR2 FQGNSA. Here the CDR3 DNA reads TGTGCCAGCAGCCGAGACAGGGTTGAGCTTGGTTCACCCCTCCACTTT. Protein product: CASSRDRVELGSPLHF.

J is TRBJ1-2 and V is TRBV6-5; D is perhaps TRBD1 (5 bases). The germline V gene has CDR1 MNHEY and CDR2 SVGAGI. V was trimmed by 4 bases and J by 4 bases, leaving 16 bases between them. This CDR3 contains 15 residues. CDR3 sequence reads: CASSSRGGKGYGYTF. CDR3 DNA: TGTGCCAGCAGTTCCCGGGGGGGAAAAGGCTATGGCTACACCTTC.

The chain combines TRBV7-9 with TRBJ1-1; D unresolved. With 3 bases removed from V and 3 bases from J, the gap between germline ends came to 8 bases. The CDR3 has 13 residues. Germline CDR1 reads SEHNR; CDR2 reads FQNEAQ (reference sequence). The CDR3 region is CASSFTADTEAFF. The DNA of the CDR3 is TGTGCCAGCAGCTTCACTGCGGACACTGAAGCTTTCTTT.

This chain joins TRBV4-1 and TRBJ2-5; possibly TRBD2 for D (5 bases). The CDR3 covers 13 residues. Germline CDR1 is MGHRA and CDR2 is YSYEKL. The ends were cut back, 0 bases at V and 7 bases at J, with 9 bases in the middle. CDR3 DNA: TGCGCCAGCAGCCAAGACTTGCGGGTGACCCAGTACTTC. Translated, it gives CASSQDLRVTQYF.

This clone was counted only a few times. V and J are TRBV7-2 and TRBJ2-7, with 10 bases matching TRBD2. Per the germline V gene, CDR1 is SGHTA and CDR2 is FQGNSA. There are 15 residues in the CDR3. Unmatched junction bases numbered 4, after V lost 5 bases and J lost 0 bases. CDR3: CASSRGLAASYEQYF. Written as DNA, the CDR3 is TGTGCCAGCAGCCGCGGACTAGCGGCCTCCTACGAGCAGTACTTC.

The chain employs TRBV5-1 and TRBJ2-7, with TRBD1 matching 9 bases. The CDR3 runs 16 residues. The V gene end was trimmed by 4 bases and the J gene end by 3 bases; junction bases not matched to a gene: 11. Germline assignment: CDR1 SGHRS and CDR2 YFSETQ. CDR3 sequence (DNA): TGCGCCAGCAGCCCAGGACAGGGGCGACTTCTCTACGAGCAGTACTTC. It codes for CASSPGQGRLLYEQYF.

The chain recombines TRBV20-1 with TRBJ1-1; D uncertain. The CDR3 totals 11 residues. Germline CDR1 and CDR2: DFQATT and SNEGSKA (reference sequence). The CDR3 region has the DNA TGCAGGAAAGTACGGGGCACTGAAGCTTTCTTT. This gives the protein CRKVRGTEAFF.